Listed below are T cell receptor beta chains from one sample, sequenced in a study of regulatory T cells in long-lasting Graves disease. Via MiXCR, TCRdb re-called the multiplex PCR reads, giving one row per CDR3 protein. Of roughly 440,000 distinct CDR3 sequences listed, about a sixth were seen once; the top ten hold 20% to 25%. These data also featured in a second study, about T cells in Graves' hyperthyroidism and ophthalmopathy.

The sequencing here drew on peripheral blood mononuclear cells (PBMCs), taken at new diagnosis, from a patient treated with antithyroid drugs. These receptor sequences come from a woman under 30 with Graves disease. CDR3s include the opening cysteine and the closing phenylalanine or tryptophan. A D gene is named only where the DNA matches it firmly. Clone size appears in some rows only: once, few, many, or a class for an expanded clone.

>TRBD2|NA|TRBJ2-3|TRBV7-2
TGTGCCAGCAGCTCGGGACTAGCGGGAGGCCAGGGGGAGTATTTT
CASSSGLAGGQGEYF
>NA|many|TRBJ2-1|TRBV27
TGTGCCAGCAGTCCCTGGGGGAGGAAAGACAATGAGCAGTTCTTC
CASSPWGRKDNEQFF
>TRBD2|many|TRBJ2-7|TRBV6-1
TGTGCCAGCATGACACTAGCGGCCGTCGGTGAGCAGTACTTC
CASMTLAAVGEQYF
>TRBD1|many|TRBJ2-7|TRBV2
TGTGCCAGCACCGGACAGGGGACCGCCTACGAGCAGTACTTT
CASTGQGTAYEQYF
>NA|many|TRBJ2-5|TRBV7-2
TGTGCCAGCAGCTTAACGGGGTGGGCGGTAGCAGAGACCCAGTACTTC
CASSLTGWAVAETQYF
>NA|few|TRBJ2-5|TRBV12-3/TRBV12-4
TGTGCCAGCAGTTTACAGCGCGGGAAGACAGAAGGCTACTTC
CASSLQRGKTEGYF
>TRBD1|many|TRBJ1-5|TRBV2
TGTGCCAGCAGTCCAACAGGGGGCCGCCAGCCCCAGCATTTT
CASSPTGGRQPQHF
>NA|many|TRBJ2-1|TRBV18
TGTGCCAGCTCACCACCGTTGACAGAGAGCTCCTACAATGAGCAGTTCTTC
CASSPPLTESSYNEQFF
>TRBD2|NA|TRBJ2-5|TRBV20-1
TGCAGTCCAGCGGGAGAGGGTTCGGAGACCCAGTACTTC
CSPAGEGSETQYF
>TRBD1|few|TRBJ2-5|TRBV6-2/TRBV6-3
TGTGCCAGCAGTTACTGGCCCACAGGGGCCCAAGAGACCCAGTACTTC
CASSYWPTGAQETQYF
>NA|few|TRBJ1-5|TRBV6-1
TGTGCCAGCACTTGGGGGGACCAGCCCCAGCATTTT
CASTWGDQPQHF
>TRBD2|NA|TRBJ2-1|TRBV18
TGTGCCAGCTCCGAATATGGGACTAGCGTGACGAATGAGCAGTTCTTC
CASSEYGTSVTNEQFF
>TRBD2|many|TRBJ2-2|TRBV7-9
TGTGCCAGCAGCCCCGCTGGGCTAGCGGGAAGTCAAACCGGGGAGCTGTTTTTT
CASSPAGLAGSQTGELFF
>TRBD2|NA|TRBJ2-1|TRBV9
TGTGCCAGCAGCGTAGATCAGCGGGAGATCGACAATGAGCAGTTCTTC
CASSVDQREIDNEQFF
>TRBD2|NA|TRBJ2-1|TRBV15
TGTGCCACCAGCAGAGAGCGGGAGGGTTACAATGAGCAGTTCTTC
CATSREREGYNEQFF
>TRBD2|NA|TRBJ2-1|TRBV3-1
TGTGCCAGCAGCCAAGATTGGCCGGGACTAGCACCCGACAATGAGCAGTTCTTC
CASSQDWPGLAPDNEQFF
>TRBD2|once|TRBJ2-2|TRBV7-9
TGTGCCAGCAGCAAGTCTAGCGGGGCAAACACCGGGGAGCTGTTTTTT
CASSKSSGANTGELFF
>NA|many|TRBJ1-2|TRBV18
TGTGCCAGCTCACGACCGGTTGACGGCTACACCTTC
CASSRPVDGYTF
>NA|many|TRBJ2-5|TRBV20-1
TGCAGTGCTGGCTATAGTACAGGCCAAGAGACCCAGTACTTC
CSAGYSTGQETQYF
>NA|few|TRBJ2-7|TRBV19
TGTGCCAGTAGTATGGGTGCTACCTACGAGCAGTACTTC
CASSMGATYEQYF
>TRBD1|many|TRBJ1-5|TRBV5-1
TGCGCCAGCAGCTCAGGGACAGCCGGTCAGCCCCAGCATTTT
CASSSGTAGQPQHF
>NA|NA|TRBJ1-3|TRBV28
TGTGCCAGCAGTTTAAATGGACTTACAAACTCTGGAAACACCATATATTTT
CASSLNGLTNSGNTIYF
>NA|many|TRBJ2-1|TRBV12-3/TRBV12-4
TGTGCCAGCAGTTTCGGTTTCTACAATGAGCAGTTCTTC
CASSFGFYNEQFF
>TRBD2|many|TRBJ2-6|TRBV20-1
TGCAGTGCTATGGGAGGGGCGAGGGGGGCCAACGTCCTGACTTTC
CSAMGGARGANVLTF
>NA|NA|TRBJ2-7|TRBV3-1
TGTGCCAGCAGCCTTATTCAGGCTGGGCGCCTCGAGCAGTACTTC
CASSLIQAGRLEQYF
>NA|many|TRBJ1-5|TRBV6-1
TGTGCCAGCAAAAAACAGGGCCTTAATGGGCCCCAGCATTTT
CASKKQGLNGPQHF
>NA|few|TRBJ1-4|TRBV5-1
TGCGCCAGCAGATTGGGTGTTTCTAATGAAAAACTGTTTTTT
CASRLGVSNEKLFF
>TRBD2|many|TRBJ2-5|TRBV29-1
TGCAGCGTTGAAGATCTTAAGGCGGGAGGCCAAGAGACCCAGTACTTC
CSVEDLKAGGQETQYF
>NA|NA|TRBJ2-1|TRBV10-1
TGCGCCAGCAGTGAGTCGAATTGGGGGAGAGGCAATGAGCAGTTCTTC
CASSESNWGRGNEQFF
>NA|many|TRBJ2-7|TRBV6-1
TGTGCCAGCACCTTAGGGGATAAGCAGTACTTC
CASTLGDKQYF
>NA|few|TRBJ2-5|TRBV5-4
TGTGCCAGCAGCTTGCAGGGGAGAGTTGGACAAGAGACCCAGTACTTC
CASSLQGRVGQETQYF
>NA|NA|TRBJ2-2|TRBV12-3/TRBV12-4
TGTGCCAGCACCCCACGAGGACCTAAATTGACGAACACCGGGGAGCTGTTTTTT
CASTPRGPKLTNTGELFF
>TRBD1|few|TRBJ2-7|TRBV4-1
TGCGCCAGCAGCCAAGATCGGCTGGGACAGGGACTGCACGAGCAGTACTTC
CASSQDRLGQGLHEQYF
>NA|many|TRBJ1-2|TRBV5-1
TGCGCCAGCAGCAATTATGGCTACACCTTC
CASSNYGYTF
>NA|few|TRBJ2-7|TRBV14
TGTGCCAGCAGCCATATCCACGAGCAGTACTTC
CASSHIHEQYF
>NA|few|TRBJ2-2|TRBV29-1
TGCAGCGCGATGGGGTCCGCCGGGGAGCTGTTTTTT
CSAMGSAGELFF
>TRBD1|NA|TRBJ2-7|TRBV14
TGTGCCAGCAGCCAGATAGACAGGGGCTCGTCCGAGCAGTACTTC
CASSQIDRGSSEQYF
>TRBD2|many|TRBJ2-3|TRBV9
TGTGCCAGCAGCGCGACAAGCGGGAGGGCCTCAGATACGCAGTATTTT
CASSATSGRASDTQYF
>NA|few|TRBJ1-2|TRBV14
TGTGCCAGCAGCCAAGTTGCAGGGCAGGGTGGCTACACCTTC
CASSQVAGQGGYTF
>NA|once|TRBJ1-6|TRBV12-3/TRBV12-4
TGTGCCAGCAGCCCTCTGCGCCCCGGGAATTCACCCCTCCACTTT
CASSPLRPGNSPLHF
>NA|many|TRBJ2-1|TRBV7-9
TGTGCCAGCAGTTTCACGTGGCCGGAGCAGTTCTTC
CASSFTWPEQFF
>NA|NA|TRBJ2-7|TRBV5-1
TGCGCCAGCAGCCCCTCGGACTACCCCTACGAGCAGTACTTC
CASSPSDYPYEQYF
>TRBD1|NA|TRBJ2-7|TRBV4-1
TGCGCCAGCAGCCAGACAGGGTCCCGCTCCTACGAGCAGTACTTC
CASSQTGSRSYEQYF
>NA|many|TRBJ2-7|TRBV28
TGTGCCAGCAGACCGACAGGCTCCTACGAGCAGTACTTC
CASRPTGSYEQYF
>TRBD2|many|TRBJ2-1|TRBV5-1
TGCGCCAGCAGCTTGGTTAGCGGGTTTTCCAATGAGCAGTTCTTC
CASSLVSGFSNEQFF
>NA|few|TRBJ2-2|TRBV27
TGTGCCAGCACCGAGCATCCGAACACCGGGGAGCTGTTTTTT
CASTEHPNTGELFF
>TRBD2|many|TRBJ2-1|TRBV19
TGTGCCAGTAGGAAACGGGAGGGCCATGAGCAGTTCTTC
CASRKREGHEQFF
>NA|few|TRBJ1-3|TRBV15
TGTGCCGCCTCGGAAGGGACTGGAAACACCATATATTTT
CAASEGTGNTIYF
>NA|many|TRBJ1-1|TRBV7-9
TGTGCCAGCAGCTTAGCGCGACAGTTGAACACTGAAGCTTTCTTT
CASSLARQLNTEAFF
>NA|NA|TRBJ1-3|TRBV5-1
TGCGCCAGCAGCTCCGGGACGGTCTCTGGAAACACCATATATTTT
CASSSGTVSGNTIYF
>TRBD2|once|TRBJ2-5|TRBV28
TGTGCCAGCAGTTCGGGACTAGCGGGAGCCCGGGAGACCCAGTACTTC
CASSSGLAGARETQYF
>NA|NA|TRBJ2-2|TRBV5-6
TGTGCCAGCAGCTTCACTAGCTCCGGCGGGGAGCTGTTTTTT
CASSFTSSGGELFF
>NA|many|TRBJ1-1|TRBV27
TGTGCCAGCAGTTTACGGGACACAAGAGAAGCTTTCTTT
CASSLRDTREAFF
>TRBD1|many|TRBJ2-7|TRBV6-2/TRBV6-3
TGTGCCAGCAGTTCCACCGGGACAGTGAACGAGCAGTACTTC
CASSSTGTVNEQYF
>NA|few|TRBJ1-1|TRBV5-1
TGCGCCAGCAATCGGGGGGCGGGGGACACTGAAGCTTTCTTT
CASNRGAGDTEAFF